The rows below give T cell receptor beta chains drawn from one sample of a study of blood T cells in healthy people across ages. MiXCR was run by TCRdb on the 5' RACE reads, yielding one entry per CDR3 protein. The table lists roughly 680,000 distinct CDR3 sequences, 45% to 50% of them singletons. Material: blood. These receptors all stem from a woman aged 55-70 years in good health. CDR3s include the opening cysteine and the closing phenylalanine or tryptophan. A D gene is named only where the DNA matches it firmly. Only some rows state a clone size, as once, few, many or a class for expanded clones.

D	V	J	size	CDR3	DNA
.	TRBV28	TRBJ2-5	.	CASSVPARGYQETQYF	TGTGCCAGCAGTGTACCGGCGCGGGGCTACCAAGAGACCCAGTACTTC
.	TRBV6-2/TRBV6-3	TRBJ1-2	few	CASSYRLLPGTSGGYTF	TGTGCCAGCAGTTATCGACTTTTGCCAGGAACGAGTGGCGGCTACACCTTC
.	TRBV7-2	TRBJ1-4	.	CASSRDRLNGGGKLFF	TGTGCCAGCAGCCGCGACAGACTAAATGGAGGTGGGAAACTGTTTTTT
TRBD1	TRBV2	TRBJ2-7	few	CCLGQGSYEQYF	TGCTGTCTCGGACAGGGTTCCTACGAGCAGTACTTC
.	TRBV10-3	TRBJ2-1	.	CAISDRGIGANGQFF	TGTGCCATCAGTGATAGGGGGATTGGGGCGAATGGGCAGTTCTTT
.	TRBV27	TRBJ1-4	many	CASSRSGFNEKLFF	TGTGCCAGCAGCAGATCGGGGTTTAATGAAAAACTGTTTTTT
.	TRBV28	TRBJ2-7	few	CASRLDAEGYEQYF	TGTGCCAGCAGACTTGACGCGGAGGGCTACGAGCAGTACTTC
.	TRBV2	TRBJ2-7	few	CASSDQPNQETQYF	TGTGCCAGCAGTGACCAACCAAACCAAGAGACTCAGTACTTC
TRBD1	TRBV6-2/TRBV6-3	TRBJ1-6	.	CASSLHGTGVNSPLHF	TGTGCCAGCAGCTTACACGGAACAGGGGTTAATTCACCCCTCCACTTT
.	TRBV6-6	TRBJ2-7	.	CASTPLKLSSYEQYF	TGTGCCAGCACCCCTTTGAAGCTGAGCTCCTACGAGCAGTACTTC
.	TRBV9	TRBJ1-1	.	CASSVVQGREAFF	TGTGCCAGCAGCGTAGTCCAGGGAAGAGAAGCTTTCTTT
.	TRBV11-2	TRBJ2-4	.	CASSSPKGRGNIQYF	TGTGCCAGCAGCTCTCCGAAGGGTCGGGGGAACATTCAGTACTTC
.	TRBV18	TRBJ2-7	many	CASSRGSTGPYEQYF	TGTGCCAGCTCACGGGGATCGACAGGCCCCTACGAGCAGTACTTC
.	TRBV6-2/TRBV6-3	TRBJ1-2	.	CASSAVRGGSYGYTF	TGTGCCAGCAGTGCCGTCAGGGGCGGGAGCTATGGCTACACCTTC